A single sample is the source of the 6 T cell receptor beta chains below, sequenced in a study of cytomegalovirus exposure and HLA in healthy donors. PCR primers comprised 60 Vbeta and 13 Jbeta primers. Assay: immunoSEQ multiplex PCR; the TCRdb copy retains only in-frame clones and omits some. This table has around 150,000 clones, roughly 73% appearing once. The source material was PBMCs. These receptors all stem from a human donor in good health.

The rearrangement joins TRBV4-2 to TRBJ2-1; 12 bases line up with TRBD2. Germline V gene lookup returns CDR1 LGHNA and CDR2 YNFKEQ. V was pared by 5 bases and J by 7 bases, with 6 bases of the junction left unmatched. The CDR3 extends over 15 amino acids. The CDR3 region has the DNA TGTGCCAGCAGCGTCCGGACTAGCGGGGTGAATGAGCAGTTCTTC. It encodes CASSVRTSGVNEQFF.

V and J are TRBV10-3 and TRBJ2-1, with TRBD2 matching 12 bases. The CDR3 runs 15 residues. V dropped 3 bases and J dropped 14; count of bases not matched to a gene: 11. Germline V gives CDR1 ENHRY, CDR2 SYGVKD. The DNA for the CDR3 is TGTGCCATCAGTGATGACGGACTAGCGGGGTACGGGAAGTTCTTC. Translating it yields CAISDDGLAGYGKFF.

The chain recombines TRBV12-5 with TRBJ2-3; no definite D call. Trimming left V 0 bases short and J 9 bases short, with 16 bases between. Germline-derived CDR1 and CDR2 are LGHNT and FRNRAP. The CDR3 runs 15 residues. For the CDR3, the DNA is TGTGCTAGTGGTTTGGTACTTGTCTCCCGTAGCACGCAGTATTTT. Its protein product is CASGLVLVSRSTQYF.

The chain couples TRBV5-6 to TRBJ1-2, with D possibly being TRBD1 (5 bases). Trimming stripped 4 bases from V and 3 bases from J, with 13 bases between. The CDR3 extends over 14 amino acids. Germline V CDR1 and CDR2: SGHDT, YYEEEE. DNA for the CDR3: TGTGCCAGCAGCCATTATGGGGGGGACTATGGCTACACCTTC. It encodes CASSHYGGDYGYTF.

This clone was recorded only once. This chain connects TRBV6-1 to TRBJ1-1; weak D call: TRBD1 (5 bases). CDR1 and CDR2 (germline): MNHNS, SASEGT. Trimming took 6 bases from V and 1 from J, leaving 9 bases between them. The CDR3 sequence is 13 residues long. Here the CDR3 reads CASRGQANTEAFF. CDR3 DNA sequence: TGTGCCAGCAGGGGGCAAGCGAACACTGAAGCTTTCTTT.

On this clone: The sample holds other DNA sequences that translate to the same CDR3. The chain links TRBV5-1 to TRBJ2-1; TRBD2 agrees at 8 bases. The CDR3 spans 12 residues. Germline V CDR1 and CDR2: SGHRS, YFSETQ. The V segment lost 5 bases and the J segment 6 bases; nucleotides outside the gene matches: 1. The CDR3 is CASSGTSNEQFF. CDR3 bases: TGCGCCAGCAGTGGGACTAGCAATGAGCAGTTCTTC. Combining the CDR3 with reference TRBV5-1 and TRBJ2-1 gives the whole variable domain KAGVTQTPRYLIKTRGQQVTLSCSPISGHRSVSWYQQTPGQGLQFLFEYFSETQRNKGNFPGRFSGRQFSNSRSEMNVSTLELGDSALYLCASSGTSNEQFFGPGTRLTVL.